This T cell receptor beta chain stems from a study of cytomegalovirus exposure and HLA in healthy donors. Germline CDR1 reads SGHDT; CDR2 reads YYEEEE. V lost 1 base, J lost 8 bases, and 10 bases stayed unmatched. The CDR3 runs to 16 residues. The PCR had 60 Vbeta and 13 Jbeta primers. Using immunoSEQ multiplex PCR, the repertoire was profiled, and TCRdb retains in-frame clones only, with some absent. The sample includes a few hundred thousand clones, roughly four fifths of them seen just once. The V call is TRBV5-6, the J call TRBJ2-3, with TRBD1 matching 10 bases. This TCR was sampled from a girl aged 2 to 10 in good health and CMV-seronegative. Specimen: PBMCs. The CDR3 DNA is TGTGCCAGCAGCTTGTATCGGGACAGGGGTGCAGGTACGCAGTATTTT. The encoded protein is CASSLYRDRGAGTQYF.